These 12 T cell receptor beta chains came from one sample sequenced in a study of T-cell reconstitution after alpha-beta-depleted transplantation in children listed by TCRdb under 2016. Libraries were built with PCR. The sequencer was an Illumina HiSeq 2500. To normalize quantification of the TCRbeta repertoire, the TCR libraries were built with molecular barcoding that relied on unique molecular identifiers. TCRdb trimmed the raw reads at Q25, called clones with MiXCR and kept productive beta chains. Each entry merges the rows of one CDR3 protein and shows their most common DNA and genes. Recorded for this sample are roughly 32,000 distinct CDR3 sequences; under 7.5% of them occurred a single time. The top ten constitute over 20% of the sample. General conclusions and limits of the study: The apparently early alphabetaT-cell count recovery about two months after transplant was reportedly dependent on only several hundred rapidly expanded clones derived from non-depleted graft cells.

Their antigen targets remain unknown. What this sample's time point label stands for: day 60 (about 2 months) after transplantation. Per the publication, the treatment or condition label means: allogeneic hematopoietic cell transplantation with graft depleted of TCRalphabeta T cells and CD19 B cells. The material was peripheral blood, obtained 60 days after TCRalphabeta/CD19-depleted stem cell transplant. All receptors derive from a child younger than two who had a stem cell transplant for acute myeloid leukemia, so the T cells may come from the graft donor.

This clonotype was detected ten times or more. The chain combines TRBV25-1 with TRBJ2-2; tentative D call: TRBD1 (7 bases). The CDR3 runs to 14 residues. V lost 5 bases, J lost 4 bases, and 11 bases lay in between. Germline lookup yields CDR1 MGHDK and CDR2 SYGVNS. The CDR3 DNA sequence: TGTGCCAGCAGTCCAGGGGGGAGCACCGGGGAGCTGTTTTTT. Translation gives CASSPGGSTGELFF.

This clonotype was picked up many times. This chain connects TRBV4-3 to TRBJ1-2, with a tentative D call TRBD1 (5 bases). This CDR3 spans 16 amino acids. V lost 0 bases and J 6 bases, leaving 17 bases between the germline ends. Germline-derived CDR1 and CDR2 are LGHNA and YSLEER. The CDR3 DNA sequence: TGCGCCAGCAGCCAAGACGGCCTTAAGGGGCTGGATGGCTACACCTTC. Protein sequence: CASSQDGLKGLDGYTF.

This clonotype was counted at least ten times. The CDR3: CASSYFPGIGNTIYF. The CDR3 DNA reads TGTGCCAGCAGTTACTTCCCAGGGATTGGAAACACCATATATTTT. This chain joins TRBV6-5 and TRBJ1-3, with TRBD1 as a possible D gene (5 bases). The CDR3 contains 15 residues. The germline V gene encodes CDR1 MNHEY and CDR2 SVGAGI. The V and J ends lost 1 base and 3 bases respectively, with 10 bases between them.

Ten or more counts support this clonotype. CDR3 bases: TGTGCCAGCAGTACAGGGCCCGGCAATCAGCCCCAGCATTTT. Encoded protein: CASSTGPGNQPQHF. The chain recombines TRBV28 with TRBJ1-5; D is perhaps TRBD1 (6 bases). V gave up 5 bases and J gave up 2 bases, with 10 bases separating them. The CDR3 runs 14 residues. Germline-derived CDR1 and CDR2 are MDHEN and SYDVKM.

This clonotype was seen ten or more times. The CDR3 sequence is CAWSVGQGYEQYF. The CDR3 region has the DNA TGTGCCTGGAGTGTAGGCCAGGGATACGAGCAGTACTTC. V gene TRBV30 combines with J gene TRBJ2-7, with D possibly matching TRBD1 (5 bases). V was shortened by 0 bases and J by 4 bases, with 10 bases between the two germline ends. CDR3 length: 13 amino acids. Per the germline V gene, CDR1 is GTSNPN and CDR2 is SVGIG (reference sequence).

A few counts support this clonotype. The chain is built from TRBV16 and TRBJ1-6; TRBD1 might be the D (6 bases). The CDR3 extends over 16 amino acids. V was trimmed by 0 bases and J by 9 bases, leaving 15 bases between them. Germline V CDR1 and CDR2: KGHSY, FQNENV. Written as DNA, the CDR3 is TGTGCCAGCAGCCAATCCGCCCACAGGGCGCCTTCACCCCTCCACTTT. It specifies CASSQSAHRAPSPLHF.

This clonotype was found many times. The CDR3 loop reads CASSFKTYEQYF. The CDR3 DNA is TGTGCCAGCAGCTTCAAGACCTACGAGCAGTACTTC. This chain connects TRBV7-9 to TRBJ2-7; D not certain. Trimming left V 3 bases short and J 2 bases short, with 5 bases between. This CDR3 comprises 12 residues. CDR1 and CDR2 (germline): SEHNR, FQNEAQ (reference sequence).

This clonotype was seen a few times. The J gene is TRBJ2-2, the V gene TRBV5-1, with D possibly being TRBD2 (5 bases). The CDR3 is 16 residues long. Germline CDR1 is SGHRS and CDR2 is YFSETQ. V was clipped by 4 bases and J by 1 base, with 14 bases between them. The CDR3 DNA is TGCGCCAGCAGCCTACTAAGCGGACGGAACACCGGGGAGCTGTTTTTT. This codes for CASSLLSGRNTGELFF.

This chain connects TRBV30 to TRBJ1-1, with D perhaps TRBD1 (5 bases). The CDR3 contains 16 residues. Trimming took off 4 bases at V and 2 bases at J, with 20 bases between the two ends. CDR1 is GTSNPN and CDR2 is SVGIG in the germline V gene (reference sequence). CDR3 region: CAWTFYPGRANTEAFF. CDR3 sequence (DNA): TGTGCCTGGACCTTCTACCCCGGCAGGGCCAACACTGAAGCTTTCTTT.

Ten or more counts support this clonotype. The rearrangement joins TRBV6-1 to TRBJ2-2; D is unresolved. Germline V gene sequence: CDR1 MNHNS, CDR2 SASEGT. This CDR3 is built from 16 residues. V lost 7 bases to trimming and J lost 0 bases, with 15 bases between them. DNA for the CDR3: TGTGCCAGCACTATCTACTGGGCCCCGAACACCGGGGAGCTGTTTTTT. Protein product: CASTIYWAPNTGELFF.

This clonotype was picked up many times. V is TRBV28 and J is TRBJ2-7; 9 bases are a match to TRBD1. Germline CDR1 is MDHEN and CDR2 is SYDVKM. The ends lost 10 bases at V and 4 bases at J; junction bases unmatched: 8. The CDR3 loop spans 13 amino acids. CDR3 sequence (DNA): TGTGCCATACGGGACAGGGAGGTATACGAGCAGTACTTC. It is translated as CAIRDREVYEQYF.

V and J are TRBV28 and TRBJ2-7; D is unclear. Germline values: CDR1 MDHEN, CDR2 SYDVKM. This CDR3 comprises 13 residues. The germline V and J ends were trimmed by 6 bases and 3 bases, with 12 bases remaining between them. The CDR3 here is CASSPEVSYEQYF. CDR3 in DNA: TGTGCCAGCAGCCCCGAGGTCAGCTACGAGCAGTACTTC.